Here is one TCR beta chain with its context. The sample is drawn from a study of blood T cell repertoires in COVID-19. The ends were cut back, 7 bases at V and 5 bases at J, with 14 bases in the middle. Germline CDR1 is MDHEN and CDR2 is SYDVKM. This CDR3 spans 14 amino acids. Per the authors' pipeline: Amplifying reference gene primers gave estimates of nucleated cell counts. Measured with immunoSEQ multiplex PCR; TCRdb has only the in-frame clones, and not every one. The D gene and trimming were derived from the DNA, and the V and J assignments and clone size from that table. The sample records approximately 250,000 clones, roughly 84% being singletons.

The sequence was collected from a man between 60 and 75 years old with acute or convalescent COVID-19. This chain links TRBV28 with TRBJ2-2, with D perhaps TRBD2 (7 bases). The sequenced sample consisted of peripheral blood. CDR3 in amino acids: CASMVGGGTGELFF. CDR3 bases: TGTGCCAGCATGGTGGGAGGGGGAACCGGGGAGCTGTTTTTT. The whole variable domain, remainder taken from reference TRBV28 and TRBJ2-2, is DVKVTQSSRYLVKRTGEKVFLECVQDMDHENMFWYRQDPGLGLRLIYFSYDVKMKEKGDIPEGYSVSREKKERFSLILESASTNQTSMYLCASMVGGGTGELFFGEGSRLTVL.